Sequencing of this T cell receptor (beta chain) was carried out in a study of blood T cell repertoires in COVID-19. At the level of the study: The study drew acute and convalescent COVID-19 samples from the United States, Italy and Spain. Sources were T cells, B-cell-depleted T cells, or PBMCs; the material itself was cDNA or gDNA.

Per the authors' pipeline: Amplifying reference gene primers gave estimates of nucleated cell counts. Here immunoSEQ multiplex PCR was the method, and the copy in TCRdb shows in-frame clones only, minus some. V and J calls and clone size are those listed in that table; D and trimming were worked out from the DNA. The sample records about 150,000 clones, approximately 86% being singletons. Germline assignment: CDR1 MDHEN and CDR2 SYDVKM. Losses at the gene ends were 7 bases for V and 2 bases for J; bases not matched to a gene: 4. This CDR3 has 13 amino acids. This TCR was recovered from a woman between 65 and 79 years old with acute or convalescent COVID-19. Sequenced input: peripheral blood. The chain uses TRBV28 and TRBJ1-2; 7 nucleotides align to TRBD1. CDR3 region: CASKTTGNYGYTF. As DNA, the CDR3 is TGTGCCAGCAAAACGACAGGGAACTATGGCTACACCTTC.